A single TCR beta chain is shown here with its context. Libraries were prepared by immunoSEQ multiplex PCR; TCRdb keeps only in-frame clonotypes and omits some of them. The sample consists of over 30,000 clones, under 95% of them appearing once. The data originate from a study of T cell changes during pregnancy in multiple sclerosis. Germline CDR1 MDHEN, CDR2 SYDVKM. The trim removed 7 bases at V and 2 bases at J, leaving 4 bases unmatched. There are 13 residues in the CDR3. The receptor was derived from a female donor in good health, enrolled as a control in a pregnancy study. This specimen was CD4+ T cells from peripheral blood mononuclear cells, taken in the second trimester of pregnancy. This chain links TRBV28 with TRBJ1-2; 7 bases map to TRBD1. CDR3 DNA: TGTGCCAGCACCCCAGGGGGGAACTATGGCTACACCTTC. Amino acids: CASTPGGNYGYTF.